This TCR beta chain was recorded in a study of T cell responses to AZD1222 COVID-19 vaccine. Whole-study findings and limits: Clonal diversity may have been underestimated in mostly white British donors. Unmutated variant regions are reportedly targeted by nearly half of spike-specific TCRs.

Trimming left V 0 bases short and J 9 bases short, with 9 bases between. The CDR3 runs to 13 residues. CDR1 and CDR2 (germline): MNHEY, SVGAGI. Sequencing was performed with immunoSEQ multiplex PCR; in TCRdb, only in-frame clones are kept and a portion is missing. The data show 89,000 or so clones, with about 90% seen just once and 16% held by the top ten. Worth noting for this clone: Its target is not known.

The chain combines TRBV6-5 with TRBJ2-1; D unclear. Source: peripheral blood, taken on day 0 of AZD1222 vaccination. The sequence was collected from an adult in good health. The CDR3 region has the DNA TGTGCCAGCAGTTACTCTCCTAGTGGTGAGCAGTTCTTC. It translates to CASSYSPSGEQFF.